The 3 T cell receptor beta chains listed next were all sequenced from one sample in a study of shared clonotypes between healthy human individuals. Sequenced by immunoSEQ multiplex PCR; TCRdb stores in-frame clones only, minus some. Found here are about 1 million clones, around 75% of them singletons; the top ten hold nearly 1.5%. Sequencing was done on a sample of memory CD4+ T cells sorted from blood. Subset here: CD45RA-negative fraction. Receptors were obtained from a man aged 18 to 30 in good health.

V is TRBV6-5 and J is TRBJ2-3; 7 bases match TRBD2. The CDR3 is made up of 16 amino acids. Germline lookup yields CDR1 MNHEY and CDR2 SVGAGI. V lost 2 bases, J lost 5 bases, and 10 bases stayed unmatched. The CDR3 reads CASSYEARREGDTQYF. CDR3 DNA: TGTGCCAGCAGTTACGAGGCTAGGAGGGAGGGAGATACGCAGTATTTT.

The V call is TRBV29-1, the J call TRBJ1-4, with D hard to call. V dropped 0 bases and J dropped 6 bases, with 8 bases sitting between them. This CDR3 has 13 residues. CDR1 is SQVTM, CDR2 ANQGSEA, per germline. The CDR3 spells CSVEDPLYEKLFF. The DNA for the CDR3 is TGCAGCGTTGAAGATCCCCTGTATGAAAAACTGTTTTTT.

V gene TRBV10-2 combines with J gene TRBJ2-2; 8 positions match TRBD2. This CDR3 comprises 14 residues. Germline V gene lookup returns CDR1 WSHSY and CDR2 SAAADI. V lost 4 bases to trimming and J lost 5 bases; unmatched junction nucleotides: 3. The CDR3 here is CASSGTSSTGELFF. The CDR3 DNA is TGCGCCAGCAGTGGGACTAGCAGTACCGGGGAGCTGTTTTTT.